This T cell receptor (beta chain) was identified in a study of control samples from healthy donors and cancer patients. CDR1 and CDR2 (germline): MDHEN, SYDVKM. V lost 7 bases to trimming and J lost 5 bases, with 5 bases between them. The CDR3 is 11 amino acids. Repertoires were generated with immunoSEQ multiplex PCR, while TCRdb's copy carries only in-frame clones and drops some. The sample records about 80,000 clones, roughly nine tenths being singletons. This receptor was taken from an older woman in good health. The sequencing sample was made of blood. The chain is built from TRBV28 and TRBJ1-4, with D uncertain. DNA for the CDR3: TGTGCCAGCACCCACAATGAAAAACTGTTTTTT. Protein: CASTHNEKLFF.